The rows below give T cell receptor beta chains drawn from one sample of a study of human T cells and chemical hapten exposure. TCRdb re-called the RACE reads through MiXCR, storing one row per CDR3 protein. The sample lists a few hundred thousand distinct CDR3 sequences; about 6% were seen once. The specimen was whole blood, collected in connection with sensitization to the hapten diphenylcyclopropenone (DPC). Receptors originate from a woman younger than 35 with alopecia areata. Some clones in this sample may be carry-over from other donors' samples. CDR3s include the opening cysteine and the closing phenylalanine or tryptophan. D genes are given only for firm matches. Not all rows give a size; the values are once, few, many and, for expanded clones, a class.

TRBV18	TRBD2	-	TRBJ2-3	TGTGCCAGCTCACCACCTAGCGGGGGGGCTAGCACAGATACGCAGTATTTT	CASSPPSGGASTDTQYF
TRBV5-4	TRBD1	many	TRBJ1-2	TGTGCCAGCAGCGGGTTGGACAGGGTCAACTATGGCTACACCTTC	CASSGLDRVNYGYTF
TRBV27	TRBD1	-	TRBJ1-1	TGTGCCAGCAGTTCCCCGGCAGGGGGCGAGGTGAACACTGAAGCTTTCTTT	CASSSPAGGEVNTEAFF
TRBV20-1	-	many	TRBJ1-1	TGCAGTGCTAAGGGGGGAAAGAACACTGAAGCTTTCTTT	CSAKGGKNTEAFF
TRBV4-3	-	few	TRBJ1-5	TGCGCCAGCAGCCAGGCATACAATCAGCCCCAGCATTTT	CASSQAYNQPQHF
TRBV28	-	few	TRBJ1-2	TGTGCCAGCAGTTCCAGGGTCTATGGCTACACCTTC	CASSSRVYGYTF
TRBV4-3	-	many	TRBJ1-2	TGCGCCAGCAGCCAAGACCACCCCCTTGGGGGTCGCTATGGCTACACCTTC	CASSQDHPLGGRYGYTF
TRBV6-5	-	many	TRBJ1-1	TGTGCCACCTACTGGGGCACTGAAGCTTTCTTT	CATYWGTEAFF
TRBV7-8	-	few	TRBJ2-2	TGTGCCAGCACCCCGACAGGGAGGACCGGGGAGCTGTTTTTT	CASTPTGRTGELFF
TRBV7-8	TRBD1	many	TRBJ1-2	TGTGCCAGCAGCTTAAGCACAGGGGGCCACTATGGCTACACCTTC	CASSLSTGGHYGYTF
TRBV7-3	-	many	TRBJ2-3	TGTGCCAGCAGCCCCCGGGACTCCGGCACAGATACGCAGTATTTT	CASSPRDSGTDTQYF
TRBV3-1	-	-	TRBJ2-4	TGTGCCAGCAGCCAAGCAGGCCTGGGGATTCAGTACTTC	CASSQAGLGIQYF
TRBV6-5	TRBD2	-	TRBJ2-7	TGCGCCAGCAGTTACTCGATAGCGGGGGGAGAGGAGCAGTACTTC	CASSYSIAGGEEQYF
TRBV6-1	TRBD1	few	TRBJ2-2	TGTGCCAGCAGTAGAGGGACAGGGGGCGCCCGGAACACCGGGGAGCTGTTTTTT	CASSRGTGGARNTGELFF
TRBV11-2	TRBD2	-	TRBJ2-4	TGTGCCAGCAGCTTACGAATTAGCGGGGGTACCCAAAACATTCAGTACTTC	CASSLRISGGTQNIQYF
TRBV28	TRBD1	many	TRBJ1-1	TGTGCCAGCAGTCCTTGGGACAGACGAACTTTCTTT	CASSPWDRRTFF
TRBV19	TRBD1	many	TRBJ1-1	TGTGCCAGTAGACAGGGGGCCCTCGGAGACACTGAAGCTTTCTTT	CASRQGALGDTEAFF
TRBV20-1	-	many	TRBJ1-1	TGCAGTGCTAGAGATTACGGGGGCATGAACACTGAAGCTTTCTTT	CSARDYGGMNTEAFF
TRBV3-1	-	-	TRBJ2-3	TGTGCCAGCAGCCAAGAAACTAAAGTCTTTCTGCGCACAGATACGCAGTATTTT	CASSQETKVFLRTDTQYF
TRBV20-1	-	-	TRBJ2-2	TGCAGATACTACAGGACTGCGGGCACCGGGGAGCTGTTTTTT	CRYYRTAGTGELFF
TRBV7-9	-	-	TRBJ2-1	TGTGCCAGCAGCTTAGACTTTGGGGACAATGAGCAGTTCTTC	CASSLDFGDNEQFF
TRBV11-1	-	many	TRBJ2-7	TGTGCCAGCAGCTTCTACTTGGACGGTGCACCCTACGAGCAGTACTTC	CASSFYLDGAPYEQYF
TRBV15	-	few	TRBJ2-3	TGTGCCACCAGCAGAGATCCCACAGATACGCAGTATTTT	CATSRDPTDTQYF
TRBV6-6	-	-	TRBJ1-6	TGTGCCAGCAGTTACTTCGCGACAGGAGCCTCACCCCTCCACTTT	CASSYFATGASPLHF
TRBV27	-	few	TRBJ2-7	TGTGCCAGCAGCCTGGTGGAAGGGCTCTACGAGCAGTACTTC	CASSLVEGLYEQYF
TRBV27	-	-	TRBJ2-2	TGTGCCAGCACCCCGGGGGGCCTGAACACCGGGGAGCTGTTTTTT	CASTPGGLNTGELFF
TRBV12-3/TRBV12-4	-	many	TRBJ1-4	TGTGCCAGCAGTTTGGGCAGGGAAAAACTGTTTTTT	CASSLGREKLFF
TRBV7-3	-	few	TRBJ2-3	TGTGCCAGCAGCCTTGCTCCTAGAAGTAGGACAGATACGCAGTATTTT	CASSLAPRSRTDTQYF
TRBV19	-	few	TRBJ1-4	TGTGCCAGTAGAAAACCGGGGGCAACTAATGAAAAACTGTTTTTT	CASRKPGATNEKLFF
TRBV11-1	-	many	TRBJ2-5	TGTGCCAGCAGCTTCGACAGCCAAGAGACCCAGTACTTC	CASSFDSQETQYF
TRBV7-9	-	many	TRBJ1-2	TGTGCCAGCAACACACGGGGACCCTACACCTTC	CASNTRGPYTF
TRBV14	-	many	TRBJ1-2	TGTGCCAGCAGCCCCCTCCGCGGGGTCGACTATGGCTACACCTTC	CASSPLRGVDYGYTF
TRBV3-1	TRBD1	many	TRBJ2-7	TGTGCCAGCAGCCAAGGGACGCCGGGACAGGGAGGCCACGAGCAGTACTTC	CASSQGTPGQGGHEQYF